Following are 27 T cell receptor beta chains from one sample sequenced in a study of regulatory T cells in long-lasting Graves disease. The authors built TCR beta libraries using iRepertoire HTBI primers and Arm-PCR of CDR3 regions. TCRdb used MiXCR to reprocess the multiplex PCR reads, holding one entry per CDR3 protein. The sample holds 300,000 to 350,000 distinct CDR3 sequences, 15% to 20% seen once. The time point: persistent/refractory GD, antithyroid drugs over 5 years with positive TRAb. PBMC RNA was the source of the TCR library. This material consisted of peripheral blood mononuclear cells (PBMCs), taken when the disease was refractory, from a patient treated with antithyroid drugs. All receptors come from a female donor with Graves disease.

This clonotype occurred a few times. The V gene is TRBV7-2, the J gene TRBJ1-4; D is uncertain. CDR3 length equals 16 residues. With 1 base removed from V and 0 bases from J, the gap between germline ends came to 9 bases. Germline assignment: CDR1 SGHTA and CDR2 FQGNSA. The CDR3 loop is CASSLVAGTTNEKLFF. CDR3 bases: TGTGCCAGCAGCTTAGTAGCAGGAACAACTAATGAAAAACTGTTTTTT.

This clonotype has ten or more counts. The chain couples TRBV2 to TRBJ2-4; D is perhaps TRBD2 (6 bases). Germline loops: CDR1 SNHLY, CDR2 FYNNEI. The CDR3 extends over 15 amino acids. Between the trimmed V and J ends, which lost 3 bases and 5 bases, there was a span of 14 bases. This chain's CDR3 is CASSDLGGSQNIQYF. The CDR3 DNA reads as TGTGCCAGCAGTGACCTCGGAGGGAGCCAAAACATTCAGTACTTC. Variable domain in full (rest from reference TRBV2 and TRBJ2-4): EPEVTQTPSHQVTQMGQEVILRCVPISNHLYFYWYRQILGQKVEFLVSFYNNEISEKSEIFDDQFSVERPDGSNFTLKIRSTKLEDSAMYFCASSDLGGSQNIQYFGAGTRLSVL.

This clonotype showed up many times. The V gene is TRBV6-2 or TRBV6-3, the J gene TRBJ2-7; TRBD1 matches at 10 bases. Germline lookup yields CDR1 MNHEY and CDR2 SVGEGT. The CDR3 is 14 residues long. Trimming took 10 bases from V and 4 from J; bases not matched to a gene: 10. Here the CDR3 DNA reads TGTGCCATACGGACAGGGGGTCTTTTTTACGAGCAGTACTTC. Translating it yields CAIRTGGLFYEQYF.

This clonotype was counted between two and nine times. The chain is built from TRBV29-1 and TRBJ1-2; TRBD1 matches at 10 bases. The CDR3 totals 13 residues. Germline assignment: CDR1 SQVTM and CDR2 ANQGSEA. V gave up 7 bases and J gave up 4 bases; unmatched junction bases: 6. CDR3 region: CSARQGAGYGYTF. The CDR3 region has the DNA TGCAGCGCTAGACAGGGGGCAGGCTATGGCTACACCTTC.

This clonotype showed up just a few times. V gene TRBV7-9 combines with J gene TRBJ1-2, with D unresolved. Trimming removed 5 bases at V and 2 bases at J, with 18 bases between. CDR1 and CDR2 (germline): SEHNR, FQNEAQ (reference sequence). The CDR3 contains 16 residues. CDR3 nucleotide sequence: TGTGCCAGCAGCCTAGGCTGGCGGGGAGGGAACTATGGCTACACCTTC. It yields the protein CASSLGWRGGNYGYTF.

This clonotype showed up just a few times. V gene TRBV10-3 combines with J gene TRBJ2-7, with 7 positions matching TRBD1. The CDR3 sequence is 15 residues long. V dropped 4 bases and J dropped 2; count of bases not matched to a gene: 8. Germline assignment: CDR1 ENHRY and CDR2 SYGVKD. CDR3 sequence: CAISGGQLLAYEQYF. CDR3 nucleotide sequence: TGTGCCATCAGTGGGGGACAGCTACTCGCCTACGAGCAGTACTTC.

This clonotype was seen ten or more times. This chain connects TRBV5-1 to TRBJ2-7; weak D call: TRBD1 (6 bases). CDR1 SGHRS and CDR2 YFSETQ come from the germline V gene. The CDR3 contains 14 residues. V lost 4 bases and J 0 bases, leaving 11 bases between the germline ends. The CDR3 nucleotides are TGCGCCAGCAGCCGGGACACCTCCTCCTACGAGCAGTACTTC. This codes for CASSRDTSSYEQYF.

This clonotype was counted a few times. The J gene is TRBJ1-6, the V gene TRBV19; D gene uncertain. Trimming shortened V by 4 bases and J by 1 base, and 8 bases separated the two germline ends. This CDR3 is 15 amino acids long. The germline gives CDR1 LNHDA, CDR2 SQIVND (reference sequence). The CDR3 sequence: CASSSEGSYNSPLHF. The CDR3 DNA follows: TGTGCCAGTAGTAGTGAGGGATCCTATAATTCACCCCTCCACTTT.

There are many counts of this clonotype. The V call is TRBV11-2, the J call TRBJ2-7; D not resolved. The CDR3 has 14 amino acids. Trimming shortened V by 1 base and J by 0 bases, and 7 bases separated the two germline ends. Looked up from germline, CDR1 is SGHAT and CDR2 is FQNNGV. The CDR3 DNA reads TGTGCCAGCAGCTTAGGACCCTTCTCCTACGAGCAGTACTTC. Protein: CASSLGPFSYEQYF. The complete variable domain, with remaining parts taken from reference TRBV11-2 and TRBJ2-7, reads EAGVAQSPRYKIIEKRQSVAFWCNPISGHATLYWYQQILGQGPKLLIQFQNNGVVDDSQLPKDRFSAERLKGVDSTLKIQPAKLEDSAVYLCASSLGPFSYEQYFGPGTRLTVT.

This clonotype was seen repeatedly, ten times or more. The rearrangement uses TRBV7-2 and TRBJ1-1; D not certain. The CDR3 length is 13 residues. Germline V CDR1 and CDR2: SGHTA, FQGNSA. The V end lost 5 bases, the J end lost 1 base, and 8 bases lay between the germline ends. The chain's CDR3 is CASSIKRNTEAFF. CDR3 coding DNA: TGTGCCAGCAGCATCAAAAGGAACACTGAAGCTTTCTTT.

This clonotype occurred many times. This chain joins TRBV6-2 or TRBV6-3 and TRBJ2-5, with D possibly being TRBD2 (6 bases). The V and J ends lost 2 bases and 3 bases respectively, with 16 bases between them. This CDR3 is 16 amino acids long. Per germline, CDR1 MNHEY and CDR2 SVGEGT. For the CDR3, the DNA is TGTGCCAGCAGTTACCTTCTTCCGGCGGGAAAAGAGACCCAGTACTTC. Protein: CASSYLLPAGKETQYF.

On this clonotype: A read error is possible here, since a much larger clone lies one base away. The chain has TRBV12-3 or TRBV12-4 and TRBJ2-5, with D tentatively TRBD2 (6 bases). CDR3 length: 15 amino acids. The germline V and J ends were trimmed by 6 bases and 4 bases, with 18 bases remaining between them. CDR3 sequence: CASSWGTGERETQYF. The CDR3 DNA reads TGTGCCAGCAGCTGGGGGACTGGCGAAAGAGAGACCCAGTACTTC.

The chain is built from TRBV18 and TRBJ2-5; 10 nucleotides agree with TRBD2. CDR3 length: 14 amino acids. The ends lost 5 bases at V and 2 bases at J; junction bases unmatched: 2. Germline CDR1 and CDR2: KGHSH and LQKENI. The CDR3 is CASSASGSQETQYF. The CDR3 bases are TGTGCCAGCTCAGCTAGCGGGAGTCAAGAGACCCAGTACTTC.

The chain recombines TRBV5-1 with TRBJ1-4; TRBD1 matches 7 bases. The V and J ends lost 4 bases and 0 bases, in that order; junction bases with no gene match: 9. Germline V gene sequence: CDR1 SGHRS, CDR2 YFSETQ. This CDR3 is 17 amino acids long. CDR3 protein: CASSRGQLFATNEKLFF. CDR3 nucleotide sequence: TGCGCCAGCAGCAGGGGACAGCTTTTTGCAACTAATGAAAAACTGTTTTTT.

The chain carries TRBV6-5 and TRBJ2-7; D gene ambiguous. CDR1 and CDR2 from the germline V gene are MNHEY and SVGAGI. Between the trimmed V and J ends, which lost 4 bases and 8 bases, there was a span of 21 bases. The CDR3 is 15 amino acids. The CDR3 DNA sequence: TGTGCCAGCAGTTTTGGATCACCTCTTACTACCCAGCAGTACTTC. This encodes CASSFGSPLTTQQYF.

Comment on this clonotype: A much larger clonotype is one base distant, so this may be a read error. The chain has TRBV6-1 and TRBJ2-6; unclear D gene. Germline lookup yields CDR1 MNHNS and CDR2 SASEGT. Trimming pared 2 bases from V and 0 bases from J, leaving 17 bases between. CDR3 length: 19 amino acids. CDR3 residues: CASSEYVPVFLSGANVLTF. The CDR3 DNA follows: TGTGCCAGCAGTGAATACGTCCCCGTTTTTCTCTCTGGGGCCAACGTCCTGACTTTC.

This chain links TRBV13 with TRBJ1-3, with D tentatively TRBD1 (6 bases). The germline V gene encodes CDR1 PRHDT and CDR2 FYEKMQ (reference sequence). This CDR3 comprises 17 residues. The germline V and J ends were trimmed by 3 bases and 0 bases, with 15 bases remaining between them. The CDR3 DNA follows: TGTGCCAGCAGCTTCGGACAGAGCCTCTACTCTGGAAACACCATATATTTT. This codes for CASSFGQSLYSGNTIYF.

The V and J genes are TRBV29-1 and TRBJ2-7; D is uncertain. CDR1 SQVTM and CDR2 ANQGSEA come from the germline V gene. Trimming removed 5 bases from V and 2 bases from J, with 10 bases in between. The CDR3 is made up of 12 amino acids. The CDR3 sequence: CSVSDGTYEQYF. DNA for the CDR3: TGCAGCGTTTCGGACGGTACCTACGAGCAGTACTTC.

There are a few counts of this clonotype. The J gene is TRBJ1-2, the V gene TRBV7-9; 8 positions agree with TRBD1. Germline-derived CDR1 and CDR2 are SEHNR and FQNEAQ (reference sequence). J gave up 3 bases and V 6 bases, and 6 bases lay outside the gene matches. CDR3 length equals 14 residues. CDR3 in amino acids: CASSSQDRDYGYTF. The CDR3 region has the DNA TGTGCCAGCAGTTCACAGGACAGGGACTATGGCTACACCTTC.

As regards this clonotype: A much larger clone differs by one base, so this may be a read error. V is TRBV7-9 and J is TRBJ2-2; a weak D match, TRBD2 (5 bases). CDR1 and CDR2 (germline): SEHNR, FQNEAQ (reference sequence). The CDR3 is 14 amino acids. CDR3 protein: CASSVPTVTGELSF. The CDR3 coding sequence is TGTGCCAGCAGCGTACCTACAGTAACCGGGGAGCTGTCTTTT. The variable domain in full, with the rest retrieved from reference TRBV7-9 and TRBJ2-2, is DTGVSQNPRHKITKRGQNVTFRCDPISEHNRLYWYRQTLGQGPEFLTYFQNEAQLEKSRLLSDRFSAERPKGSFSTLEIQRTEQGDSAMYLCASSVPTVTGELSFGEGSRLTVL.

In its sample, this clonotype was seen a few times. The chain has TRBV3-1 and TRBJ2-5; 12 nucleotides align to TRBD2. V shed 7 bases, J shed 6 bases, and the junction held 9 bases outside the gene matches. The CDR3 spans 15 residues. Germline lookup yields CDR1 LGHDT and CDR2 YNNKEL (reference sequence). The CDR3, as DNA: TGTGCCAGCACCGAGACTAGCGGGAGACAAAAGACCCAGTACTTC. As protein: CASTETSGRQKTQYF.

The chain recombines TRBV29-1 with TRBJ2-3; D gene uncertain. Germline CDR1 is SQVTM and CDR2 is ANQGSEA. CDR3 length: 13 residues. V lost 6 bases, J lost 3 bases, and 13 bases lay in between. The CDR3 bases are TGCAGCGTCACTCCCAGCAGGACAGATACGCAGTATTTT. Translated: CSVTPSRTDTQYF.

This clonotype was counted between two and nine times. The CDR3 DNA is TGTGCCAGCAGTCCCGGTCGGGGTACGCAGTATTTT. It encodes CASSPGRGTQYF. The V gene is TRBV7-2, the J gene TRBJ2-3, with D tentatively TRBD2 (5 bases). Trimming removed 6 bases at V and 8 bases at J, with 12 bases between. The germline V gene encodes CDR1 SGHTA and CDR2 FQGNSA. The CDR3 totals 12 residues.

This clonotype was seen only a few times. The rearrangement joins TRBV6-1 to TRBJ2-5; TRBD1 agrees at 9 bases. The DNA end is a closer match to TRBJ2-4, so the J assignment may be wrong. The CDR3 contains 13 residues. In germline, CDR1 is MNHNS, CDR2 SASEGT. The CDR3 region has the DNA TGTGCCAGCGGCAGGGACAGGGAGAACATTCAGTACTTC. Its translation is CASGRDRENIQYF.

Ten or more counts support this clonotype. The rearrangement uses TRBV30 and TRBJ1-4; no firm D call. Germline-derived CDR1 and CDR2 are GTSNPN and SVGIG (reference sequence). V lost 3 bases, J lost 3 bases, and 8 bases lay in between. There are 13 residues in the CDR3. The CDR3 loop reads CAWRQPANEKLFF. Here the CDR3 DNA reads TGTGCCTGGAGACAACCGGCTAATGAAAAACTGTTTTTT.

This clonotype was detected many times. CDR3 coding DNA: TGTGCCAGCAGAGGGACAGACTATAGCAATCAGCCCCAGCATTTT. Translated: CASRGTDYSNQPQHF. J is TRBJ1-5 and V is TRBV2, with TRBD1 matching over 7 bases. The V segment lost 6 bases and the J segment 0 bases; nucleotides outside the gene matches: 5. Per the germline V gene, CDR1 is SNHLY and CDR2 is FYNNEI. The length of the CDR3 is 15 residues.

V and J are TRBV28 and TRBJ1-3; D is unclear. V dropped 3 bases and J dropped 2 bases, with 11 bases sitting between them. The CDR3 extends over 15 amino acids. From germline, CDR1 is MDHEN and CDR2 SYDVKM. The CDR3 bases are TGTGCCAGCAGTTTGCCCCCGCAGACTGGAAACACCATATATTTT. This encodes CASSLPPQTGNTIYF.